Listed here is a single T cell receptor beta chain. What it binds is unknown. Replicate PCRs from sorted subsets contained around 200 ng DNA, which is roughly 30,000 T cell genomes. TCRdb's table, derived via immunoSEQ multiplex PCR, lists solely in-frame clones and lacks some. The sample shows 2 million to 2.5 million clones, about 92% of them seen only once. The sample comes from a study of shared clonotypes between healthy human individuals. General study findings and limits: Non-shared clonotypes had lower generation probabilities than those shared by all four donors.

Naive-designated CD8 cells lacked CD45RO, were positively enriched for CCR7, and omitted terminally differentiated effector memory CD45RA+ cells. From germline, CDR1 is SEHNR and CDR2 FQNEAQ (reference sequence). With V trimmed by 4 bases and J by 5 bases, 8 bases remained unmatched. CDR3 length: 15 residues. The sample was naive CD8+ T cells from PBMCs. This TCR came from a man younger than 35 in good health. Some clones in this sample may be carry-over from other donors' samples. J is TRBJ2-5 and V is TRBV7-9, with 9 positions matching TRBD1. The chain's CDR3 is CASSSTRQGGETQYF. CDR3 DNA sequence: TGTGCCAGCAGCTCAACCCGACAGGGGGGGGAGACCCAGTACTTC.